A single sample is the source of the 15 T cell receptor beta chains below, sequenced in a study of beta chain features in type 1 diabetes listed by TCRdb under 2018. Receptor amplification or capture employed the immunoSEQ multiplex PCR assay. The entire amount of isolated RNA was reverse transcribed using the High Capacity cDNA Reverse Transcription Kit, so the sequenced TCRB transcripts were expressed ones. Drawn from immuneACCESS, this table holds only the in-frame rearrangements with V and J called that TCRdb kept. Clones are partly lost; checked studies trace under half to an unresolved V gene and leave the rest unexplained. Here the sample has roughly 500,000 clones; roughly 10% occur a single time. Clones ranked in the top ten supply around 0.05% of the sample. Sequencing used naive CD4+ T cells from blood. Explained via the paper, the cell subset or site label denotes: true naive CD4+ T cells. The source is a woman aged 18-29 years in good health.

The chain combines TRBV7-2 with TRBJ1-6; perhaps TRBD1 as D (6 bases). The CDR3 sequence is 14 residues long. V was clipped by 2 bases and J by 9 bases, with 11 bases between them. CDR1 is SGHTA, CDR2 FQGNSA, per germline. CDR3 sequence reads: CASSLNQGTSPLHF. Written as DNA, the CDR3 is TGTGCCAGCAGCTTAAACCAGGGGACTTCACCCCTCCACTTT.

The CDR3 bases are TGTGCCACCAGCAGAGGTGGGAGGTACGAGCAGTACTTC. It is translated as CATSRGGRYEQYF. The rearrangement joins TRBV15 to TRBJ2-7; weak D call: TRBD2 (6 bases). CDR3 length: 13 amino acids. V was shortened by 1 base and J by 4 bases, with 8 bases between the two germline ends. CDR1 and CDR2 (germline): LNHNV, YYDKDF (reference sequence). Filled out from reference TRBV15 and TRBJ2-7, the complete variable domain reads DAMVIQNPRYQVTQFGKPVTLSCSQTLNHNVMYWYQQKSSQAPKLLFHYYDKDFNNEADTPDNFQSRRPNTSFCFLDIRSPGLGDTAMYLCATSRGGRYEQYFGPGTRLTVT.

The gene calls are TRBV2 and TRBJ2-7; perhaps TRBD1 as D (5 bases). The V end lost 9 bases, the J end lost 5 bases, and 17 bases lay between the germline ends. Germline CDR1 is SNHLY and CDR2 is FYNNEI. This CDR3 comprises 13 residues. CDR3 amino acids: CASGARVDDEQYV. The CDR3 nucleotides are TGTGCCAGTGGGGCCCGGGTTGATGACGAGCAGTACGTC.

The V call is TRBV6-6, the J call TRBJ1-4; no firm D call. From germline, CDR1 is MNHNY and CDR2 SVGAGI (reference sequence). Trimming pared 10 bases from V and 13 bases from J, leaving 16 bases between. The CDR3 has 11 amino acids. The CDR3 nucleotides are TGTGCCACAAACTCGGACGGGCGACTGTTTTTT. This gives the protein CATNSDGRLFF.

This clone turned up a few times. The rearrangement links TRBV5-6 to TRBJ2-4; 8 nucleotides match TRBD2. V lost 4 bases and J lost 14; bases outside the gene matches: 11. This CDR3 is built from 13 residues. CDR1 is SGHDT and CDR2 is YYEEEE in the germline V gene. The CDR3 spells CASSRSVSGSKYF. CDR3 DNA: TGTGCCAGCAGCCGCAGTGTAAGCGGGAGTAAGTACTTC.

The CDR3 DNA sequence: TGTGCCAGCAGCTATGACAGTTACCTGGGGGCGAACACTGAAGCTTTCTTT. Residues: CASSYDSYLGANTEAFF. The chain links TRBV7-2 to TRBJ1-1, with D perhaps matching TRBD1 (6 bases). The CDR3 loop spans 17 amino acids. Germline V lookup: CDR1 SGHTA, CDR2 FQGNSA. Deletions cut 4 bases from V and 1 base from J, with 19 bases between.

This clone was seen only a few times. The chain employs TRBV5-1 and TRBJ2-4, with a possible D match to TRBD2 (5 bases). Germline assignment: CDR1 SGHRS and CDR2 YFSETQ. The V gene lost 0 bases and the J gene lost 9 bases, with 10 bases spanning the gap. This CDR3 contains 13 residues. The CDR3 DNA follows: TGCGCCAGCAGCTTGGACAATCGGGGCATTCAGTACTTC. Translated: CASSLDNRGIQYF. Variable domain in full (rest from reference TRBV5-1 and TRBJ2-4): KAGVTQTPRYLIKTRGQQVTLSCSPISGHRSVSWYQQTPGQGLQFLFEYFSETQRNKGNFPGRFSGRQFSNSRSEMNVSTLELGDSALYLCASSLDNRGIQYFGAGTRLSVL.

This clone was detected only a few times. For the CDR3, the DNA is TGTGCCAGCGAACATACTAACGGCTACGAGCAGTACTTC. It is translated as CASEHTNGYEQYF. The chain combines TRBV25-1 with TRBJ2-7; no clear D gene. Deletions cut 8 bases from V and 3 bases from J, with 14 bases between. The CDR3 is 13 residues long. Germline V gene sequence: CDR1 MGHDK, CDR2 SYGVNS.

This chain uses TRBV19 with TRBJ2-1, with D perhaps matching TRBD2 (6 bases). The V end was cut by 4 bases, the J end by 8 bases, with 12 bases between. The CDR3 extends over 13 amino acids. CDR1 and CDR2 from the germline V gene are LNHDA and SQIVND (reference sequence). The CDR3 DNA is TGTGCCAGTAGTAAGGGACTGGGCGATGAGCAGTTCTTC. Protein: CASSKGLGDEQFF.

In its sample, this clone was seen a few times. The chain recombines TRBV7-2 with TRBJ2-1; D may be TRBD2 (5 bases). This CDR3 spans 14 amino acids. Germline assignment: CDR1 SGHTA and CDR2 FQGNSA. Trimming took off 5 bases at V and 2 bases at J, with 10 bases between the two ends. Here the CDR3 DNA reads TGTGCCAGCAGCCCTCGGACTCCCTACAATGAGCAGTTCTTC. This translates into CASSPRTPYNEQFF. The full variable domain, its missing parts supplied by reference TRBV7-2 and TRBJ2-1, is GAGVSQSPSNKVTEKGKDVELRCDPISGHTALYWYRQSLGQGLEFLIYFQGNSAPDKSGLPSDRFSAERTGGSVSTLTIQRTQQEDSAVYLCASSPRTPYNEQFFGPGTRLTVL.

The table lists this clone with a few counts. V is TRBV7-2 and J is TRBJ2-1; D unclear. CDR1 and CDR2 (germline): SGHTA, FQGNSA. Between the trimmed V and J ends, which lost 3 bases and 6 bases, there was a span of 12 bases. The CDR3 contains 14 residues. The CDR3 protein is CASSFGRTTNEQFF. The CDR3 DNA follows: TGTGCCAGCAGCTTCGGCCGGACCACCAATGAGCAGTTCTTC.

V usage is TRBV7-2 and J usage is TRBJ2-3; tentatively, D is TRBD2 (5 bases). V dropped 1 base and J dropped 13 bases, with 12 bases sitting between them. This CDR3 comprises 12 residues. Germline values: CDR1 SGHTA, CDR2 FQGNSA. CDR3 amino acids: CASSLEGLAEYF. CDR3 nucleotide sequence: TGTGCCAGCAGCTTAGAAGGACTGGCGGAGTATTTT.

This clone was counted between two and nine times. The junction differs from germline at one of its ends, possibly a read error. The V gene is TRBV7-7, the J gene TRBJ2-1; no reliable D call. Germline-derived CDR1 and CDR2 are SSHAT and FNYEAQ (reference sequence). The CDR3 runs to 14 residues. The CDR3 DNA follows: TGTGCTAGCAGCTTATCTGGCAGGTCAAATGAGCAGTTCTTC. Translated: CASSLSGRSNEQFF.

V is TRBV7-3 and J is TRBJ2-2, with TRBD1 as a possible D gene (5 bases). The CDR3 totals 14 residues. CDR1 is SGHTA and CDR2 is FQGTGA in the germline V gene. V was pared by 3 bases and J by 2 bases, with 7 bases between. The CDR3 region is CASSFDSNTGELFF. In DNA form, the CDR3 reads TGTGCCAGCAGCTTCGACAGTAACACCGGGGAGCTGTTTTTT.

V is TRBV2 and J is TRBJ2-1; 8 positions agree with TRBD1. This CDR3 spans 13 amino acids. Losses at the gene ends were 6 bases for V and 4 bases for J; bases not matched to a gene: 2. The V gene's germline CDR1 is SNHLY and CDR2 FYNNEI. The DNA for the CDR3 is TGTGCCAGCAGACAGGGGGGTTACAATGAGCAGTTCTTC. It yields the protein CASRQGGYNEQFF.